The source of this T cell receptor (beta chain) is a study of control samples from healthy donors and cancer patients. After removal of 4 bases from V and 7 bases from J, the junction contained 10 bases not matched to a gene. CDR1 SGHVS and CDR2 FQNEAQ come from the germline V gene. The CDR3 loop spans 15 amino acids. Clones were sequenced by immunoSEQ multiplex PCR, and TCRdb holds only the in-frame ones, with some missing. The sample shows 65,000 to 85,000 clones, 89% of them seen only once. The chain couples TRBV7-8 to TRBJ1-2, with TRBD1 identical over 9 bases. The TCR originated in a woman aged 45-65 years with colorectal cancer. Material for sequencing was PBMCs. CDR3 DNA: TGTGCCAGCAGCTCCAATGACAGGGGGTCGGGTGGCTACACCTTC. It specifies CASSSNDRGSGGYTF. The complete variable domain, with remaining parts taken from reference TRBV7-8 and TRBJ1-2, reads GAGVSQSPRYKVAKRGQDVALRCDPISGHVSLFWYQQALGQGPEFLTYFQNEAQLDKSGLPSDRFFAERPEGSVSTLKIQRTQQEDSAVYLCASSSNDRGSGGYTFGSGTRLTVV.